This T cell receptor (beta chain) emerged from a study of neurological immune-mediated disorders. This clonotype was seen many times. Its target is not known. Germline V gives CDR1 LNHNV, CDR2 YYDKDF (reference sequence). J gave up 0 bases and V 9 bases, and 3 bases lay outside the gene matches. The CDR3 runs 14 residues. Whole-study findings and limits: CDR3 amino acid sequences found in expanded clones were never shared across subjects, suggesting private repertoires in all groups.

TCRdb called the 5' RACE reads again in MiXCR, with one record for every CDR3 protein. Of roughly 32,000 distinct CDR3 sequences listed, 15% are singletons. As healthy controls, volunteers from a blood bank in Maryland, USA, were used. Unsorted libraries came from 2 million PBMCs stored at -80 °C. The TCR sequence derives from a man in his 70s in good health. Sequenced sample: PBMCs. The chain employs TRBV15 and TRBJ1-3; TRBD1 agrees at 9 bases. CDR3 sequence (DNA): TGTGCCACGGGGACAGGGAGCTCTGGAAACACCATATATTTT. It translates to CATGTGSSGNTIYF.